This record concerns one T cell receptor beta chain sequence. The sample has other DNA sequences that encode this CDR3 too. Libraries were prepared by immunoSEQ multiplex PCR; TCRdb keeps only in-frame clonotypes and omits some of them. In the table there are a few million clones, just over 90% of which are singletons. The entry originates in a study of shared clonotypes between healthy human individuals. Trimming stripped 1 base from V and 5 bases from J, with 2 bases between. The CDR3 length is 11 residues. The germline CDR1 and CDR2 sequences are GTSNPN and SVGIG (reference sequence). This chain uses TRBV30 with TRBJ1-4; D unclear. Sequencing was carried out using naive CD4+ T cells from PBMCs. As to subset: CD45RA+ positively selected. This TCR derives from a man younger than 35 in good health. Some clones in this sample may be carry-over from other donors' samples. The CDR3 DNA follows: TGTGCCTGGAGTGGCAATGAAAAACTGTTTTTT. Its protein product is CAWSGNEKLFF.